The 20 T cell receptor beta chains given below trace back to one sample, sequenced in a study of chemoradiotherapy in HPV16-positive cancers. TCRdb keeps only in-frame clones here, not all; method: immunoSEQ multiplex PCR. The sample carries around 30,000 clones, about 88% recorded once. The specimen was blood, collected from a patient who underwent chemoradiotherapy. The source is a human donor with HPV-associated anogenital cancer.

The V and J genes are TRBV7-2 and TRBJ1-6; perhaps TRBD1 as D (6 bases). V shed 6 bases and J shed 4 bases, with 13 bases lying between them. The CDR3 consists of 15 residues. Per germline, CDR1 SGHTA and CDR2 FQGNSA. DNA of the CDR3: TGTGCCAGCAGTAGAGCACAGGGTTATAATTCACCCCTCCACTTT. It encodes CASSRAQGYNSPLHF.

The rearrangement links TRBV19 to TRBJ1-1; 8 nucleotides align to TRBD1. Losses at the gene ends were 3 bases for V and 0 bases for J; bases not matched to a gene: 6. CDR1 is LNHDA, CDR2 SQIVND, per germline (reference sequence). This CDR3 contains 16 residues. The CDR3: CASSMGQGAMNTEAFF. The CDR3 coding sequence is TGTGCCAGTAGTATGGGGCAGGGGGCCATGAACACTGAAGCTTTCTTT.

V is TRBV6-1 and J is TRBJ1-5; possibly TRBD1 for D (5 bases). This CDR3 region has 15 residues. V was shortened by 6 bases and J by 6 bases, with 18 bases between the two germline ends. The germline V gene encodes CDR1 MNHNS and CDR2 SASEGT. CDR3 in DNA: TGTGCCAGCAGCCTACGTAGCAGGGAAACTCAGCCCCAGCATTTT. It specifies CASSLRSRETQPQHF.

This clone appeared once. This rearrangement joins TRBV5-6 to TRBJ1-5; 7 nucleotides match TRBD1. This CDR3 contains 14 residues. J was trimmed by 4 bases and V by 2 bases; bases with no gene match: 3. Germline V gives CDR1 SGHDT, CDR2 YYEEEE. The CDR3 DNA reads TGTGCCAGCAGCTTTGGGGACAGAAATCAGCCCCAGCATTTT. Encoded protein: CASSFGDRNQPQHF.

This clone was counted between two and nine times. The genes are TRBV7-9 and TRBJ1-5; D remains ambiguous. This CDR3 is built from 13 residues. Trimming stripped 8 bases from V and 3 bases from J, with 11 bases between. Germline V gives CDR1 SEHNR, CDR2 FQNEAQ (reference sequence). The DNA for the CDR3 is TGTGCCAGCGAGGGCAGCCCCAATCAGCCCCAGCATTTT. It specifies CASEGSPNQPQHF.

V and J are TRBV4-3 and TRBJ2-2, with D possibly TRBD2 on 6 matching bases. Germline values: CDR1 LGHNA, CDR2 YSLEER. Trimming left V 1 base short and J 0 bases short, with 9 bases between. The CDR3 totals 16 residues. In DNA form, the CDR3 reads TGCGCCAGCAGCCAAGTGGGCGGGACGAACACCGGGGAGCTGTTTTTT. It codes for CASSQVGGTNTGELFF.

This chain connects TRBV30 to TRBJ1-2; TRBD1 matches at 11 bases. Trimming cost V 2 bases and J 8 bases; bases outside gene matches: 4. This CDR3 region has 13 residues. CDR1 and CDR2 (germline): GTSNPN, SVGIG (reference sequence). This chain's CDR3 is CAWSPGQGVGYTF. CDR3 sequence (DNA): TGTGCCTGGAGTCCGGGACAGGGGGTGGGCTACACCTTC.

The V call is TRBV27, the J call TRBJ1-2; D gene ambiguous. Trimming took 2 bases from V and 4 from J, leaving 11 bases between them. The germline V gene has CDR1 MNHEY and CDR2 SMNVEV (reference sequence). There are 14 residues in the CDR3. The CDR3 loop reads CASSLVPSLYGYTF. DNA for the CDR3: TGTGCCAGCAGTTTAGTCCCATCGCTCTATGGCTACACCTTC.

The chain couples TRBV30 to TRBJ2-3; D is unresolved. From germline, CDR1 is GTSNPN and CDR2 SVGIG (reference sequence). The CDR3 runs to 14 residues. V lost 0 bases and J 9 bases, leaving 16 bases between the germline ends. CDR3 DNA sequence: TGTGCCTGGAGTGTACCTCAATCGATGGACACGCAGTATTTT. It codes for CAWSVPQSMDTQYF.

The rearrangement joins TRBV6-6 to TRBJ1-2, with a possible D match to TRBD1 (6 bases). Deletions cut 6 bases from V and 2 bases from J, with 10 bases between. Germline V gives CDR1 MNHNY, CDR2 SVGAGI (reference sequence). The CDR3 extends over 13 amino acids. As DNA, the CDR3 is TGTGCCAGCAGCCCCGGGACAAACTATGGCTACACCTTC. It encodes CASSPGTNYGYTF.

The chain has TRBV5-1 and TRBJ1-6; the match to TRBD1 covers 10 bases. The V gene end was trimmed by 7 bases and the J gene end by 8 bases; junction bases not matched to a gene: 0. From germline, CDR1 is SGHRS and CDR2 YFSETQ. The CDR3 spans 12 residues. CDR3 sequence (DNA): TGCGCCAGCGGGACAGGGGATTCACCCCTCCACTTT. Translating gives CASGTGDSPLHF.

The V gene is TRBV19, the J gene TRBJ2-3, with 7 bases that match TRBD1. There are 15 residues in the CDR3. CDR1 is LNHDA and CDR2 is SQIVND in the germline V gene (reference sequence). V shed 5 bases, J shed 0 bases, and the junction held 5 bases outside the gene matches. For the CDR3, the DNA is TGTGCCAGTAGTCGGACAGGCGCTAGCACAGATACGCAGTATTTT. Protein: CASSRTGASTDTQYF.

The chain is built from TRBV6-4 and TRBJ1-2, with D possibly matching TRBD1 (6 bases). From germline, CDR1 is MRHNA and CDR2 SNTAGT. Trimming took off 6 bases at V and 3 bases at J, with 11 bases between the two ends. This CDR3 contains 13 residues. The CDR3: CASSETGDYGYTF. The DNA for the CDR3 is TGTGCCAGCAGCGAGACAGGAGACTATGGCTACACCTTC.

The chain uses TRBV5-8 and TRBJ2-5, with TRBD1 matching 7 bases. The CDR3 consists of 15 residues. The trim removed 0 bases at V and 5 bases at J, leaving 7 bases unmatched. Germline V lookup: CDR1 SGHTS, CDR2 YDEGEE. The CDR3, as DNA: TGTGCCAGCAGCTTGGAGGGACAGTCGACGGAGACCCAGTACTTC. Translated: CASSLEGQSTETQYF.

The genes are TRBV7-2 and TRBJ1-1; D possibly corresponds to TRBD1 (5 bases). V lost 8 bases and J lost 2, with 12 bases in between. Germline V gene data show CDR1 as SGHTA and CDR2 as FQGNSA. The CDR3 has 13 amino acids. The CDR3 spells CASGPGRNTEAFF. CDR3 in DNA: TGTGCCAGCGGTCCAGGGAGAAACACTGAAGCTTTCTTT.

CDR3 protein: CSAILAGDEQFF. The DNA for the CDR3 is TGCAGCGCCATACTAGCGGGGGATGAGCAGTTCTTC. The chain has TRBV29-1 and TRBJ2-1; 11 bases fit TRBD2. V was pared by 7 bases and J by 8 bases, with 4 bases of the junction left unmatched. From germline, CDR1 is SQVTM and CDR2 ANQGSEA. This CDR3 contains 12 residues.

V is TRBV7-9 and J is TRBJ1-3; 8 nucleotides match TRBD1. Germline CDR1 and CDR2: SEHNR and FQNEAQ (reference sequence). The CDR3 spans 15 residues. The V gene end was trimmed by 4 bases and the J gene end by 6 bases; junction bases not matched to a gene: 8. CDR3 loop: CASSWDRLYENTIYF. The CDR3 nucleotides read TGTGCCAGCAGCTGGGACAGGCTGTACGAAAACACCATATATTTT.

The chain is built from TRBV27 and TRBJ2-3; TRBD2 matches 8 bases. There are 16 residues in the CDR3. V trimming: 6 bases; J trimming: 0 bases; junction bases outside the gene matches: 8. The V gene's germline CDR1 is MNHEY and CDR2 SMNVEV (reference sequence). DNA for the CDR3: TGTGCCAGCAGGACGGTACTAGCGGCTAGCACAGATACGCAGTATTTT. It yields the protein CASRTVLAASTDTQYF.

This clone turned up a few times. This chain joins TRBV11-2 and TRBJ2-7; possible D gene TRBD1, 5 bases. Germline V CDR1 and CDR2: SGHAT, FQNNGV. The CDR3 covers 18 residues. The V gene lost 0 bases and the J gene lost 4 bases, with 22 bases spanning the gap. CDR3 nucleotide sequence: TGTGCCAGCAGCTTAGATTTGGCAGGGTACGGTGAGGTGTACGAGCAGTACTTC. Its protein product is CASSLDLAGYGEVYEQYF.

The chain is built from TRBV30 and TRBJ1-1; D remains ambiguous. The CDR3 totals 11 residues. Between the trimmed V and J ends, which lost 3 bases and 6 bases, there was a span of 8 bases. Per germline, CDR1 GTSNPN and CDR2 SVGIG (reference sequence). CDR3 in DNA: TGTGCCTGGAGGATAAACGCTGAAGCTTTCTTT. This translates into CAWRINAEAFF.